The clone carrying this TCR beta chain was seen many times. Its antigen is not identified. The data are from a study of T cells in Graves' hyperthyroidism and ophthalmopathy. Study-wide results and limits: Ophthalmopathy, as predicted by the model, came a median 6.5 months after the prediction. Among clonotypes expanded in thyroid above 0.001, most were also found in blood.

TCR beta CDR3 region amplification was performed from RNA transcripts. First-round RT-PCR with HTBI primers amplified the TCR CDR3 region. TCRdb used MiXCR to reprocess the multiplex PCR reads, holding one entry per CDR3 protein. Of over 700,000 distinct CDR3 sequences in the sample, 38% were seen once. CDR3 length: 14 residues. Looked up from germline, CDR1 is SGHVS and CDR2 is FNYEAQ. Trimming removed 5 bases at V and 0 bases at J, with 8 bases between. Exclusion of patients followed from uncontrolled infection, other autoimmune disease, pregnancy or lactation. This rearrangement joins TRBV7-6 to TRBJ1-3; D is undetermined. The source is a man aged 18 to 30 with Graves' hyperthyroidism. Sample: blood. CDR3 sequence: CASSPNSSGNTIYF. CDR3 DNA: TGTGCCAGCAGCCCAAACAGCTCTGGAAACACCATATATTTT.